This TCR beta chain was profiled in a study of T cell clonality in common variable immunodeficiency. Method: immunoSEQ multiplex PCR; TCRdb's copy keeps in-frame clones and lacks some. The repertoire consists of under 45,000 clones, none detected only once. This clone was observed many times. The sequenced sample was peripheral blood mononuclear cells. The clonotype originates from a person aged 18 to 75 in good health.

CDR3 DNA, as far as it was read: TGCGCCAGCAGCTTGGGGACAGGAAGCTCCTATAATTCACCC. The encoded protein is CASSLGTGSSYNSP. The CDR3 as a whole reads CASSLGTGSSYNSPLHF. The rearrangement joins TRBV5-1 to TRBJ1-6; 7 bases match TRBD1. From the germline J gene comes the end of the CDR3, since the read stops 3 residues before it. V lost 0 bases to trimming and J lost 0 bases; unmatched junction nucleotides: 3. Looked up from germline, CDR1 is SGHRS and CDR2 is YFSETQ. The CDR3 runs 17 residues.